The 11 T cell receptor beta chains below all came from one sample that was sequenced in a study of T cell responses to AZD1222 COVID-19 vaccine. TCRdb keeps only in-frame clones here, not all; method: immunoSEQ multiplex PCR. The data hold over 100,000 clones, with approximately 90% observed a single time. The material sequenced was peripheral blood, taken on day 0 of AZD1222 vaccination. The receptor set was obtained from an adult in good health.

The chain links TRBV30 to TRBJ1-5; D possibly corresponds to TRBD1 (5 bases). From germline, CDR1 is GTSNPN and CDR2 SVGIG (reference sequence). Trimming removed 3 bases at V and 5 bases at J, with 14 bases between. The CDR3 length is 14 residues. The CDR3 nucleotides are TGTGCCTGGAGCCAGTCAGGGTTGGATCAGCCCCAGCATTTT. This translates into CAWSQSGLDQPQHF.

The rearrangement links TRBV10-1 to TRBJ2-5, with no clear D. The CDR3 length is 11 residues. V lost 3 bases, J lost 7 bases, and 6 bases lay in between. Germline assignment: CDR1 WNHNN and CDR2 SYGVQD (reference sequence). In DNA, the CDR3 is TGCGCCAGCAGTGATGGTGGGACCCAGTACTTC. It yields the protein CASSDGGTQYF.

This sequence joins TRBV11-2 and TRBJ1-5; D gene ambiguous. Germline V gene data show CDR1 as SGHAT and CDR2 as FQNNGV. The V and J ends lost 1 base and 0 bases respectively, with 4 bases between them. The CDR3 is 14 amino acids. Here the CDR3 reads CASSLGVSNQPQHF. The DNA of the CDR3 is TGTGCCAGCAGCTTAGGGGTTAGCAATCAGCCCCAGCATTTT.

The chain recombines TRBV7-7 with TRBJ2-5; possible D gene TRBD1, 6 bases. The CDR3 length is 17 residues. Germline CDR1 is SSHAT and CDR2 is FNYEAQ (reference sequence). The CDR3 here is CASASGSRGRAQETQYF. The CDR3 DNA sequence: TGTGCTAGCGCCTCGGGGAGCAGGGGAAGAGCCCAAGAGACCCAGTACTTC.

The CDR3 region has the DNA TGTGCCAGTAGTAAACTAGCAGCGGGCGAAGAGACCCAGTACTTC. Its protein is CASSKLAAGEETQYF. The chain links TRBV19 to TRBJ2-5; perhaps TRBD2 as D (6 bases). The CDR3 extends over 15 amino acids. Germline CDR1 reads LNHDA; CDR2 reads SQIVND (reference sequence). The ends were cut back, 4 bases at V and 3 bases at J, with 15 bases in the middle.

This clone has only a few counts. The J gene is TRBJ1-2, the V gene TRBV19; tentatively, D is TRBD1 (5 bases). Trimming left V 5 bases short and J 5 bases short, with 12 bases between. The V gene's germline CDR1 is LNHDA and CDR2 SQIVND (reference sequence). This CDR3 region has 13 residues. The CDR3 loop is CASSSRDRYGYTF. The CDR3 nucleotides are TGTGCCAGTAGTTCGCGGGACCGTTATGGCTACACCTTC.

V gene TRBV28 combines with J gene TRBJ1-4; D might be TRBD1 (5 bases). The CDR3 has 17 residues. The germline CDR1 and CDR2 sequences are MDHEN and SYDVKM. Trimming stripped 4 bases from V and 8 bases from J, with 23 bases between. CDR3: CASSYQTPGPTREKLFF. In DNA form, the CDR3 reads TGTGCCAGCAGTTACCAGACCCCGGGACCCACACGGGAAAAACTGTTTTTT.

This clone was seen once. The V gene is TRBV5-4, the J gene TRBJ2-7; TRBD2 agrees at 12 bases. The germline CDR1 and CDR2 sequences are SGHNT and YYREEE (reference sequence). With V trimmed by 4 bases and J by 6 bases, 11 bases remained unmatched. The CDR3 is 16 residues long. CDR3 sequence reads: CASSLTRGLAGGEQYF. The CDR3 DNA sequence: TGTGCCAGCAGCCTAACCAGGGGACTAGCGGGTGGCGAGCAGTACTTC. Using reference TRBV5-4 and TRBJ2-7 for the parts outside the CDR3, the full variable domain is ETGVTQSPTHLIKTRGQQVTLRCSSQSGHNTVSWYQQALGQGPQFIFQYYREEENGRGNFPPRFSGLQFPNYSSELNVNALELDDSALYLCASSLTRGLAGGEQYFGPGTRLTVT.

The J gene is TRBJ1-6, the V gene TRBV6-5; 8 bases are a match to TRBD1. Germline V CDR1 and CDR2: MNHEY, SVGAGI. There are 16 residues in the CDR3. Losses at the gene ends were 6 bases for V and 10 bases for J; bases not matched to a gene: 14. The CDR3 loop is CASSYITQGVRSPLHF. In DNA form, the CDR3 reads TGTGCCAGCAGCTACATTACACAGGGGGTAAGGTCACCCCTCCACTTT.

The chain has TRBV5-5 and TRBJ2-3; no reliable D call. There are 13 residues in the CDR3. CDR1 is SGHKS, CDR2 YYEKEE, per germline (reference sequence). The V and J ends lost 4 bases and 3 bases respectively, with 9 bases between them. As DNA, the CDR3 is TGTGCCAGCAGCCCAACCTTTACAGATACGCAGTATTTT. This sequence encodes CASSPTFTDTQYF.

Ten or more counts support this clone. V usage is TRBV2 and J usage is TRBJ1-2, with 7 bases fitting TRBD1. V was pared by 2 bases and J by 4 bases, with 7 bases of the junction left unmatched. The CDR3 totals 15 residues. Germline CDR1 reads SNHLY; CDR2 reads FYNNEI. This chain's CDR3 is CASSEFDRVSYGYTF. CDR3 in DNA: TGTGCCAGCAGTGAATTCGACAGGGTGTCCTATGGCTACACCTTC. Full variable domain (rest looked up from reference TRBV2 and TRBJ1-2): EPEVTQTPSHQVTQMGQEVILRCVPISNHLYFYWYRQILGQKVEFLVSFYNNEISEKSEIFDDQFSVERPDGSNFTLKIRSTKLEDSAMYFCASSEFDRVSYGYTFGSGTRLTVV.